This T cell receptor beta chain appears in the sequencing data of a study of T cell responses to AZD1222 COVID-19 vaccine. The assay was immunoSEQ multiplex PCR, and TCRdb's table has in-frame clones only and misses some. The table lists 85,000 to 100,000 clones, approximately 83% of them singletons, with roughly 6.3% in the top ten. The sample holds one count of this clone. A read error may account for a junction end that differs from germline. The source was peripheral blood, collected on day 0 of AZD1222 vaccination. This receptor was taken from an adult in good health.

The CDR3 loop is CASSPSGETQYF. The DNA of the CDR3 is TGTGCTAGCAGCCCGTCGGGGGAGACCCAGTACTTC. This rearrangement joins TRBV7-7 to TRBJ2-5; TRBD2 might be the D (5 bases). This CDR3 has 12 residues. Germline V gene sequence: CDR1 SSHAT, CDR2 FNYEAQ (reference sequence).